The T cell receptor beta chain described here comes from a study of response to subunit inactivated influenza vaccine. This clonotype was detected many times. Germline-derived CDR1 and CDR2 are MNHEY and SVGAGI. The length of the CDR3 is 14 residues. The V end was cut by 0 bases, the J end by 7 bases, with 10 bases between. TCRdb recomputed calls from the RT-PCR reads with MiXCR, one row per CDR3 protein. The sample contains roughly 670,000 distinct CDR3 sequences, around 15% of which appear only once. The sample was PBMCs from blood, taken 14 days before vaccination. The gene calls are TRBV6-5 and TRBJ2-1; D call uncertain. The receptor's source is a man aged 50-59 years who received an inactivated influenza vaccine. The CDR3 coding sequence is TGTGCCAGCAGTTACTCAGAAGGACGGAATGAGCAGTTCTTC. Protein: CASSYSEGRNEQFF.